These T cell receptor beta chains were read from a single sample in a study of T cells in Graves' hyperthyroidism and ophthalmopathy. One entry per CDR3 protein results from TCRdb running MiXCR on the multiplex PCR reads. Here the sample spans about 160,000 distinct CDR3 sequences, about 9.4% being singletons. Sequenced material: blood. These receptors all come from a woman between 18 and 29 years old with Graves' hyperthyroidism that later progressed to Graves' ophthalmopathy. Each CDR3 is given with its conserved first and last residue. The D gene is left open where the match is weak. Clone size, where shown, is once, few, many, or a class for clones that have expanded.

cdr3_length j_call v_call clone_size d_call cdr3_nt cdr3_aa
17 TRBJ1-1 TRBV12-3/TRBV12-4 NA NA TGTGCCAGCAGTTTGGCGGGTTTCGGTTTAATGAACACTGAAGCTTTCTTT CASSLAGFGLMNTEAFF
15 TRBJ1-5 TRBV28 many NA TGTGCCAGCAGCTCCGACTCATATAGCAATCAGCCCCAGCATTTT CASSSDSYSNQPQHF
16 TRBJ1-5 TRBV5-5 few NA TGTGCCAGCAGCTTGTTTACCAGCAATAGCAATCAGCCCCAGCATTTT CASSLFTSNSNQPQHF
14 TRBJ2-1 TRBV5-1 many NA TGCGCCAGCAGCTTGGCGGCGGGGACGAAGGAGCAGTTCTTC CASSLAAGTKEQFF
16 TRBJ2-2 TRBV7-9 many NA TGTGCCAGCAGCTCCCCAGCCAGGGCGAACACCGGGGAGCTGTTTTTT CASSSPARANTGELFF
15 TRBJ2-5 TRBV5-1 few NA TGCGCCAGCAGCTTGGCCCCCGGGTATGGAGAGACCCAGTACTTC CASSLAPGYGETQYF
13 TRBJ2-3 TRBV14 NA NA TGTGCCAGCAGCCAAGTAAGGGGGGGTACGCAGTATTTT CASSQVRGGTQYF
13 TRBJ2-2 TRBV14 many NA TGTGCCAGCAGCCAAGACAGGACCGGGGAGCTGTTTTTT CASSQDRTGELFF
13 TRBJ1-2 TRBV19 many NA TGTGCCAGTATTGGCAGGGATAACTATGGCTACACCTTC CASIGRDNYGYTF
15 TRBJ2-1 TRBV6-2/TRBV6-3 many TRBD1 TGTGCCAGCACTTTAGGTGGGACAGCTTTCAATGAGCAGTTCTTC CASTLGGTAFNEQFF
10 TRBJ1-1 TRBV28 many NA TGTGCCAGCATAGCAACTGAAGCTTTCTTT CASIATEAFF
15 TRBJ2-5 TRBV2 NA TRBD1 TGTGCCAGCAGTGTTGGTCAGGGGGTAATTGGGACCCAGTACTTC CASSVGQGVIGTQYF
14 TRBJ2-2 TRBV12-3/TRBV12-4 many NA TGTGCCAGCAGTTTAGGACTAAACACCGGGGAGCTGTTTTTT CASSLGLNTGELFF
14 TRBJ2-7 TRBV19 NA NA TGTGCCAGTAGTATAAGTGGGGCCCGGGACGAGCAGTACTTC CASSISGARDEQYF
15 TRBJ2-1 TRBV5-4 NA NA TGTGCCAGCAGCTTGGCCTGGGGGGCTTACAATGAGCAGTTCTTC CASSLAWGAYNEQFF
15 TRBJ1-2 TRBV2 many NA TGTGCCAGCAGTGACGGGCAGCAAGCTAACTATGGCTACACCTTC CASSDGQQANYGYTF
16 TRBJ2-1 TRBV20-1 many TRBD2 TGCAGTGCTAGAGCGGGGACTAGCCCCTCCTACAATGAGCAGTTCTTC CSARAGTSPSYNEQFF